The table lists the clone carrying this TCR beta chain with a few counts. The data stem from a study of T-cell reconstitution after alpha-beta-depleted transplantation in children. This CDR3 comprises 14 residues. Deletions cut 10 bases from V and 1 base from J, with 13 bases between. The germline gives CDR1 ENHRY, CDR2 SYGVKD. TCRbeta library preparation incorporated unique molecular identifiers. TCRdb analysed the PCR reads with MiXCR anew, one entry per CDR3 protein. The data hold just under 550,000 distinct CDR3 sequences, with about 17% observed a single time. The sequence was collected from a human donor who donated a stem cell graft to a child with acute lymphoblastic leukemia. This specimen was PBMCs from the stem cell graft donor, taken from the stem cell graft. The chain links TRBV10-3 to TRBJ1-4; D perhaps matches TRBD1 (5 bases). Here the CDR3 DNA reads TGTGCCAGCGCCCCCCAGGGAACTAATGAAAAACTGTTTTTT. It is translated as CASAPQGTNEKLFF.